The rows below give T cell receptor beta chains drawn from one sample of a study of identical twins. TCRdb independently ran MiXCR on the 5' RACE reads; one entry per CDR3 protein. Of roughly 230,000 distinct CDR3 sequences in the sample, about 8.9% were seen once. The same specimen was also included in a second study, on yellow fever vaccine responses in identical twins.

The sample comprised CD8+ T cells sorted from blood. All receptors derive from a woman aged 18-29 years in good health. The CDR3 runs from the conserved cysteine through the conserved F or W. The D gene is left open where the match is weak. Expanded clones get a size class; other rows say once, few or many, or leave the size out.

cdr3_aa cdr3_nt v_call clone_size d_call j_call
CASSLDPGPNYEQYF TGTGCCAGCAGCTTAGACCCGGGCCCAAACTACGAGCAGTACTTC TRBV13 NA NA TRBJ2-7
CASSLSWQGNSPLHF TGTGCCAGCAGTTTATCGTGGCAGGGTAATTCACCCCTCCACTTT TRBV27 many NA TRBJ1-6
CASSLEAAGELFF TGTGCCAGCAGCTTAGAAGCTGCCGGGGAGCTGTTTTTT TRBV11-2 many NA TRBJ2-2
CASSQGETGPSYNEQFF TGTGCCAGCAGCCAAGGGGAAACGGGACCCTCATACAATGAGCAGTTCTTC TRBV4-2 NA NA TRBJ2-1
CASSSPTGSETQYF TGCGCCAGCAGCTCGCCGACAGGGTCAGAGACCCAGTACTTC TRBV5-1 few TRBD1 TRBJ2-5
CASSQGASRTYEQYF TGCGCCAGCAGCCAAGGGGCTAGCCGGACCTACGAGCAGTACTTC TRBV4-3 many NA TRBJ2-7
CASSFLRKANTGELFF TGCGCCAGCAGCTTCCTACGGAAAGCGAACACCGGGGAGCTGTTTTTT TRBV4-1 many NA TRBJ2-2
CASSENRGSLSYNEQFF TGCGCCAGCAGCGAAAACAGGGGAAGTCTCTCCTACAATGAGCAGTTCTTC TRBV4-3 few TRBD1 TRBJ2-1
CASSLSETRVSPGELFF TGTGCCAGCAGCTTATCTGAGACTAGAGTTTCTCCCGGGGAGCTGTTTTTT TRBV7-9 many NA TRBJ2-2
CASSSNIVGFVDNEQFF TGCGCCAGCAGTTCCAATATAGTGGGGTTTGTTGATAATGAGCAGTTCTTC TRBV5-1 many NA TRBJ2-1
CASSVGRVGYNEQFF TGTGCCAGCAGCGTAGGCAGGGTCGGCTACAATGAGCAGTTCTTC TRBV9 NA NA TRBJ2-1
CAISDPSYHSGGAFF TGTGCCATCAGTGATCCGTCCTACCACTCAGGTGGAGCTTTCTTT TRBV10-3 many NA TRBJ1-1
CSVVRLEGYEQYF TGCAGCGTTGTTAGGCTCGAGGGTTACGAGCAGTACTTC TRBV29-1 NA NA TRBJ2-7
CASSLRASGRSLETQYF TGTGCCAGCAGCTTAAGGGCTAGCGGGAGATCGTTGGAGACCCAGTACTTC TRBV7-9 few TRBD2 TRBJ2-5
CASSLRGGAENYEQYF TGTGCCAGCAGCTTAAGGGGGGGGGCCGAAAACTACGAGCAGTACTTC TRBV7-6 few NA TRBJ2-7
CASSLVSLDRSYEQYF TGTGCCAGCAGCTTAGTATCCCTAGACAGATCCTACGAGCAGTACTTC TRBV11-2 many NA TRBJ2-7
CASSFVTSGTKTQYF TGTGCCAGCAGCTTCGTGACTAGCGGGACGAAGACCCAGTACTTC TRBV5-6 NA TRBD2 TRBJ2-5
CASSFVFSGGNQETQYF TGTGCCAGCAGTTTCGTCTTTAGCGGGGGAAACCAAGAGACCCAGTACTTC TRBV6-5 many TRBD2 TRBJ2-5
CSASSSGGYIYEQFF TGCAGTGCTAGTTCTAGCGGGGGGTATATCTATGAGCAGTTCTTC TRBV20-1 many TRBD2 TRBJ2-1
CASSSDRGVSYEQYF TGTGCCAGCAGCTCCGACAGGGGAGTGAGCTACGAGCAGTACTTC TRBV7-9 many TRBD1 TRBJ2-7
CASSTAGTQSSYNEQFF TGTGCCAGCAGCACCGCCGGGACTCAGAGCTCCTACAATGAGCAGTTCTTC TRBV7-6 few NA TRBJ2-1
CASSPGGAGYNEQFF TGTGCCAGCTCGCCGGGGGGGGCTGGATACAATGAGCAGTTCTTC TRBV12-3/TRBV12-4 few TRBD2 TRBJ2-1
CATSDLYETQYF TGTGCCACCAGTGATCTCTACGAGACCCAGTACTTC TRBV24-1 NA NA TRBJ2-5
CASSPPGTGMPYF TGTGCCAGCAGCCCGCCCGGGACAGGGATGCCGTACTTC TRBV7-9 few TRBD1 TRBJ2-7
CASSLDGLAGGETQYF TGTGCCAGCAGCTTAGATGGCCTAGCGGGAGGAGAGACCCAGTACTTC TRBV7-9 many TRBD2 TRBJ2-5
CASSLTDRTYEQYF TGTGCCAGCAGCTTAACGGACCGAACCTACGAGCAGTACTTC TRBV7-2 NA NA TRBJ2-7
CASSLFPSGRTDTQYF TGTGCCAGCAGCTTATTTCCTAGCGGGCGCACAGATACGCAGTATTTT TRBV11-2 few TRBD2 TRBJ2-3
CASHKSSYEQYF TGTGCCAGCCATAAGAGCTCCTACGAGCAGTACTTC TRBV2 many NA TRBJ2-7
CASSFPPDTQYF TGTGCCAGCAGCTTCCCACCAGATACGCAGTATTTT TRBV7-9 NA NA TRBJ2-3
CSARDRYHEQYF TGCAGTGCTAGAGATCGCTACCACGAGCAGTACTTC TRBV20-1 NA NA TRBJ2-7
CASSLPPAGRVNTEAFF TGTGCCAGCAGTTTACCCCCCGCAGGGAGGGTGAACACTGAAGCTTTCTTT TRBV27 NA NA TRBJ1-1
CASSSQTDRVGNEQFF TGTGCCAGCAGCTCGCAAACGGACAGGGTGGGCAATGAGCAGTTCTTC TRBV7-9 few TRBD1 TRBJ2-1
CASSLELVETQYF TGTGCCAGCAGCTTAGAACTGGTAGAGACCCAGTACTTC TRBV7-6 few NA TRBJ2-5
CASSSGAYEEQFF TGTGCCAGCAGTTCAGGGGCTTACGAGGAGCAGTTCTTC TRBV5-6 NA NA TRBJ2-1
CASSQEITDGYTF TGCGCCAGCAGCCAAGAGATTACGGATGGCTACACCTTC TRBV4-1 many NA TRBJ1-2
CASSVGEGASEQYF TGTGCCAGCAGCGTAGGGGAAGGGGCTTCCGAGCAGTACTTC TRBV3-1 few NA TRBJ2-7
CASSSTGLNEQFF TGTGCCAGCAGTTCGACTGGTCTCAATGAGCAGTTCTTC TRBV28 many NA TRBJ2-1
CSILGLYNEQFF TGCAGCATCCTTGGACTCTACAATGAGCAGTTCTTC TRBV29-1 few NA TRBJ2-1
CASSSFGLDTENEQFF TGTGCCAGCAGTTCGTTCGGACTAGATACGGAGAATGAGCAGTTCTTC TRBV6-2/TRBV6-3 few TRBD2 TRBJ2-1
CASTLIQGGTEAFF TGTGCCAGCACACTTATACAGGGAGGCACTGAAGCTTTCTTT TRBV27 many NA TRBJ1-1
CASSFVLAGGLSYNEQFF TGTGCCAGCAGTTTTGTGCTAGCGGGGGGGCTCTCCTACAATGAGCAGTTCTTC TRBV2 NA TRBD2 TRBJ2-1
CASSQETLTSGKGWSINEQFF TGTGCCAGCAGCCAAGAAACATTGACTAGCGGGAAAGGTTGGAGCATCAATGAGCAGTTCTTC TRBV4-2 NA TRBD2 TRBJ2-1
CASRPRGSGGGAFTDTQYF TGTGCCAGCAGACCACGCGGAAGCGGGGGGGGAGCCTTCACAGATACGCAGTATTTT TRBV5-6 few TRBD2 TRBJ2-3
CSARSAETGELFF TGCAGTGCTAGGTCAGCGGAGACCGGGGAGCTGTTTTTT TRBV20-1 NA NA TRBJ2-2
CSVDQELAGSSTDTQYF TGCAGCGTTGACCAGGAGTTGGCGGGCTCTAGCACAGATACGCAGTATTTT TRBV29-1 NA NA TRBJ2-3
CATAPDPRAHEQYF TGCGCCACCGCCCCGGACCCCCGGGCCCACGAGCAGTACTTC TRBV10-1 NA NA TRBJ2-7
CASSQDRDGANVLTF TGCGCCAGCAGCCAAGACAGGGATGGGGCCAACGTCCTGACTTTC TRBV4-3 many NA TRBJ2-6
CASSSAVEGSYEQYF TGTGCCAGCAGCTCCGCGGTTGAGGGCTCCTACGAGCAGTACTTC TRBV11-1 NA NA TRBJ2-7
CASSLGQTISRELTDTQYF TGTGCCAGCAGCTTGGGACAGACGATTTCGAGGGAACTCACAGATACGCAGTATTTT TRBV7-6 NA TRBD1 TRBJ2-3
CASSPSKAFGLAGPTDTQYF TGTGCCAGCTCACCATCGAAGGCATTTGGACTAGCGGGACCAACAGATACGCAGTATTTT TRBV18 NA TRBD2 TRBJ2-3
CASSSWDTNQPQHF TGTGCCAGCAGCTCCTGGGACACCAATCAGCCCCAGCATTTT TRBV7-9 NA NA TRBJ1-5
CSAREYGADTQYF TGCAGTGCTAGAGAGTACGGGGCAGATACGCAGTATTTT TRBV20-1 NA NA TRBJ2-3
CASSLDRTADNEKLFF TGTGCCAGCAGCTTAGACAGGACGGCCGATAATGAAAAACTGTTTTTT TRBV7-2 NA NA TRBJ1-4
CSARLGEVYEQYF TGCAGTGCTAGGTTGGGGGAGGTATACGAGCAGTACTTC TRBV20-1 few NA TRBJ2-7
CASSLEWGTGQGLGETQYF TGTGCCAGCAGCTTAGAGTGGGGTACCGGACAGGGCCTCGGTGAGACCCAGTACTTC TRBV11-1 NA TRBD1 TRBJ2-5
CASSLALRGDTQYF TGTGCCAGCAGCTTAGCGCTCAGAGGAGATACGCAGTATTTT TRBV7-2 NA NA TRBJ2-3
CASSTFWGEERKQYF TGTGCCAGCAGTACGTTTTGGGGGGAAGAGAGAAAGCAGTACTTC TRBV28 NA NA TRBJ2-7
CASSQDAGPSSYEQYF TGCGCCAGCAGCCAGGACGCGGGACCCAGCTCCTACGAGCAGTACTTC TRBV4-3 NA NA TRBJ2-7
CASSQGYRASSYNEQFF TGCGCCAGCAGCCAAGGATATCGGGCCAGCTCCTACAATGAGCAGTTCTTC TRBV4-3 few NA TRBJ2-1